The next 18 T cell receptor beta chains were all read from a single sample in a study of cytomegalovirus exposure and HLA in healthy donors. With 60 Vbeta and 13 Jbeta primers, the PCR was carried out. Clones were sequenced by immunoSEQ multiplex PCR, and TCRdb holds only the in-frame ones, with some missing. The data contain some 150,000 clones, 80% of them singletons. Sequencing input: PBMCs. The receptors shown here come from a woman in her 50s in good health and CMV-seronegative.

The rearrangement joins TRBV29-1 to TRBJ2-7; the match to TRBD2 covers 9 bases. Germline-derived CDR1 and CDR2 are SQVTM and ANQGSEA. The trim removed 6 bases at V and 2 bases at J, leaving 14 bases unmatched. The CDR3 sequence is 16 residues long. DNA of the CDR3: TGCAGCGTCCGAAGCCTAGCGGGAACTTTCACCTACGAGCAGTACTTC. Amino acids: CSVRSLAGTFTYEQYF.

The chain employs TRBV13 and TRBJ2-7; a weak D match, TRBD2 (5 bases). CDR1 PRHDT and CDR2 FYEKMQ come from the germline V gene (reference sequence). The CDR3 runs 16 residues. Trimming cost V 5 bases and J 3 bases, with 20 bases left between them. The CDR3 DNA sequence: TGTGCCAGCAGCCCCTCTTGGTTCCGGGGATACTACGAGCAGTACTTC. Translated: CASSPSWFRGYYEQYF.

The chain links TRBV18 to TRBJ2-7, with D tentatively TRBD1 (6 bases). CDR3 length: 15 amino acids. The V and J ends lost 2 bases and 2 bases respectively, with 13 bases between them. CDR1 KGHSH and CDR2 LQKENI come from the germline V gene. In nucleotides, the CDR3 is TGTGCCAGCTCACCAGGACAGACGGATGCCTACGAGCAGTACTTC. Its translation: CASSPGQTDAYEQYF.

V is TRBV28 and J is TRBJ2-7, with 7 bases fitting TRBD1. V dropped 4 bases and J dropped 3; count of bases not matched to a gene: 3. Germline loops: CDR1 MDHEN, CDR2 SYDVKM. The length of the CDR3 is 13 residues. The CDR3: CASSSTGNYEQYF. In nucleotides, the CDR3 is TGTGCCAGCAGTTCGACAGGGAACTACGAGCAGTACTTC.

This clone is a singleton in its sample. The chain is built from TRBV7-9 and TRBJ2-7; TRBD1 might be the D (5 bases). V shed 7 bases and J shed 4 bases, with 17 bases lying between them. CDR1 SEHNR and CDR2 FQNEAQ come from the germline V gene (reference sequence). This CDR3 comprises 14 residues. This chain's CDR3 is CASTPPLRGYEQYF. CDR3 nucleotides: TGTGCCAGCACCCCCCCCCTAAGGGGTTACGAGCAGTACTTC.

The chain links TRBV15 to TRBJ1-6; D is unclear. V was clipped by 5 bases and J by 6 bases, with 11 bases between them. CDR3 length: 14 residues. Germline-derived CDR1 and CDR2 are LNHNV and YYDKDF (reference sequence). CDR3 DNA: TGTGCCACCAGCTCCCGTTCTCTTAATTCACCCCTCCACTTT. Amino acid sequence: CATSSRSLNSPLHF.

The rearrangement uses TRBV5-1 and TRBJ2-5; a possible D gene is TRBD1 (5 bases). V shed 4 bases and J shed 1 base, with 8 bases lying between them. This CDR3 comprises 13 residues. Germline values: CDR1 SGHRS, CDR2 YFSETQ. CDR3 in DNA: TGCGCCAGCAGCATTACAGGCCAAGAGACCCAGTACTTC. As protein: CASSITGQETQYF. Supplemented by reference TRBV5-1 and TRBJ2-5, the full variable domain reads KAGVTQTPRYLIKTRGQQVTLSCSPISGHRSVSWYQQTPGQGLQFLFEYFSETQRNKGNFPGRFSGRQFSNSRSEMNVSTLELGDSALYLCASSITGQETQYFGPGTRLLVL.

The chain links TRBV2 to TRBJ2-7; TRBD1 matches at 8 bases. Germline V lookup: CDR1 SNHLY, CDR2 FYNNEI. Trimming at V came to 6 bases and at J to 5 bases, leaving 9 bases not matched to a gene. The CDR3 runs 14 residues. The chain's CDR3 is CASSPQGAVHEQYF. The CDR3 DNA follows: TGTGCCAGCAGCCCCCAGGGGGCAGTCCACGAGCAGTACTTC.

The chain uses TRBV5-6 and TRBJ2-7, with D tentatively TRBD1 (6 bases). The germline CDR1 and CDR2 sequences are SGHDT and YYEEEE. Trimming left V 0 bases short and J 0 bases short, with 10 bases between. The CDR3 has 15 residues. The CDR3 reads CASSLEDRSSYEQYF. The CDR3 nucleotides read TGTGCCAGCAGCTTGGAAGACAGGAGCTCCTACGAGCAGTACTTC.

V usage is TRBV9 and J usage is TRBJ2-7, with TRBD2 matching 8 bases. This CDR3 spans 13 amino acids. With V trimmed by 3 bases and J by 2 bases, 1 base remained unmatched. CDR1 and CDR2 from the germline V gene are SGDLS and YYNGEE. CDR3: CASSAGLAYEQYF. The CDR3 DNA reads TGTGCCAGCAGCGCGGGACTAGCCTACGAGCAGTACTTC.

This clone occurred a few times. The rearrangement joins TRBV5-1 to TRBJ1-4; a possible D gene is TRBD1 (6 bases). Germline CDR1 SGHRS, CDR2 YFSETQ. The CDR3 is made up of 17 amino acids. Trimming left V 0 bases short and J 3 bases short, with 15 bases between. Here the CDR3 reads CASSLERGMVANEKLFF. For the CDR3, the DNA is TGCGCCAGCAGCTTGGAAAGGGGGATGGTAGCTAATGAAAAACTGTTTTTT.

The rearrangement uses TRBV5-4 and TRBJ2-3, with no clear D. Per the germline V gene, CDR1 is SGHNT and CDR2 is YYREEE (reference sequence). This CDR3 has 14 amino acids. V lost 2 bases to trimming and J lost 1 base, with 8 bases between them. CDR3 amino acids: CASSLDSRTDTQYF. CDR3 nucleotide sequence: TGTGCCAGCAGCTTAGATAGCCGCACAGATACGCAGTATTTT.

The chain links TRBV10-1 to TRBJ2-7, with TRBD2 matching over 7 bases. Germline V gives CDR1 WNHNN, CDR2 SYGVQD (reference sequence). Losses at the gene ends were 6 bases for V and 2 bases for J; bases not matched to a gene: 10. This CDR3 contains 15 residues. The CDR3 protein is CASSPMGGGPYEQYF. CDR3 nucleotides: TGCGCCAGCAGCCCCATGGGGGGGGGTCCCTACGAGCAGTACTTC.

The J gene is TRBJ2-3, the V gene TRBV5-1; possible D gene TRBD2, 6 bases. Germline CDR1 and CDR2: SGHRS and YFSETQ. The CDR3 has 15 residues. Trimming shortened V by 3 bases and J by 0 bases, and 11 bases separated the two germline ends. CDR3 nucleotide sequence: TGCGCCAGCAGCTCGAACGGGGGTAGCACAGATACGCAGTATTTT. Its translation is CASSSNGGSTDTQYF.

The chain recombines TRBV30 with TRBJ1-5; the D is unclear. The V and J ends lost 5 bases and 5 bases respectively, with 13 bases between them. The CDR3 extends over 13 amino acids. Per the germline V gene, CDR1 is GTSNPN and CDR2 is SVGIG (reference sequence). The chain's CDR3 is CAWAPDLDQPQHF. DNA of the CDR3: TGTGCCTGGGCGCCTGATCTCGATCAGCCCCAGCATTTT.

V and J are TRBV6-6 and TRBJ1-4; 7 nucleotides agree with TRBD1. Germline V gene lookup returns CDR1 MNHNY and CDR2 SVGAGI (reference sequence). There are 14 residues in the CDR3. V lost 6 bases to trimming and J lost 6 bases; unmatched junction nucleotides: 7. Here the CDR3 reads CASRYGTVDEKLFF. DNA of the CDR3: TGTGCCAGCAGATATGGGACAGTCGATGAAAAACTGTTTTTT.

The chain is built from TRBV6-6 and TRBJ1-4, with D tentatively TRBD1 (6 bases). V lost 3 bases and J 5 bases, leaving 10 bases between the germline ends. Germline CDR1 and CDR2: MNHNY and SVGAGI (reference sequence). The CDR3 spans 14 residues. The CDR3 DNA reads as TGTGCCAGCAGTTATCTCCAGGGGAATGAAAAACTGTTTTTT. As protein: CASSYLQGNEKLFF.

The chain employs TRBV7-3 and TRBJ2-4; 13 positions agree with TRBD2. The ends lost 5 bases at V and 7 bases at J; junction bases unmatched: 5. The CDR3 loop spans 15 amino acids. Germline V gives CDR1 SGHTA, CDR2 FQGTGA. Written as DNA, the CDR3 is TGTGCCAGCAGCCCCGGGACTAGCGGGGCCAACATTCAGTACTTC. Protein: CASSPGTSGANIQYF.